This TCR beta chain was sequenced for a study of CD8 T cells in Susac syndrome. CD8+ and CD4+ T cells from blood underwent TCR beta sequencing. The authors negatively isolated CD8+ and CD4+ T cells and FACS-enriched TEMRA cells. Points from the study as a whole: As acknowledged by the study, its TCR sequencing and HLA analysis included a relatively small number of individuals.

From germline, CDR1 is SGHRS and CDR2 YFSETQ. After removal of 4 bases from V and 1 base from J, the junction contained 8 bases not matched to a gene. The CDR3 has 16 amino acids. Random hexamers primed reverse transcription of about 0.5 to 1 ug RNA. The CDR3 of TCR beta was amplified by immunoSEQ multiplex PCR across 54 Vbeta and 13 Jbeta. One entry per CDR3 protein, called by TCRdb with MiXCR from the immunoSEQ multiplex PCR reads. The sample holds 250,000 or so distinct CDR3 sequences; 80% to 95% are singletons and the top ten take 0.06% to 0.08%. A word on this clonotype: The target antigen is unknown.

The chain links TRBV5-1 to TRBJ1-5, with 7 bases matching TRBD1. This clonotype was sampled from a human donor with multiple sclerosis. The specimen was CD4+ T cells from PBMCs. This CDR3 is CASSHDRVGSNQPQHF. CDR3 coding DNA: TGCGCCAGCAGCCATGACAGGGTTGGGAGCAATCAGCCCCAGCATTTT.